What follows are 17 T cell receptor beta chains derived from one specimen sequenced in a study of blood T cell repertoires in COVID-19. Assay used: immunoSEQ multiplex PCR; TCRdb lists only in-frame clones, some missing. Seen here are roughly 200,000 clones, around 89% observed once, and the top ten hold 1.5% to 2%. Sample: peripheral blood. The origin of the receptors is a man between 65 and 85 years old with acute or convalescent COVID-19.

This rearrangement joins TRBV27 to TRBJ2-7; D might be TRBD1 (6 bases). With 4 bases removed from V and 5 bases from J, the gap between germline ends came to 18 bases. The CDR3 is 15 amino acids. CDR1 is MNHEY, CDR2 SMNVEV, per germline (reference sequence). CDR3: CASSSSISGTHEQYF. In DNA form, the CDR3 reads TGTGCCAGCAGTTCGAGTATATCCGGGACACACGAGCAGTACTTC.

The rearrangement uses TRBV7-9 and TRBJ2-2; TRBD1 agrees at 9 bases. V shed 2 bases and J 8 bases; nucleotides not matched to a gene: 6. Germline CDR1 and CDR2: SEHNR and FQNEAQ (reference sequence). The CDR3 covers 15 residues. CDR3 DNA: TGTGCCAGCAGCTTACCACAGGGGGCTTCTGGGGAGCTGTTTTTT. The encoded protein is CASSLPQGASGELFF.

The chain recombines TRBV5-6 with TRBJ2-1; tentative D call: TRBD1 (5 bases). The CDR3 is 14 residues long. Deletions cut 1 base from V and 3 bases from J, with 8 bases between. Germline lookup yields CDR1 SGHDT and CDR2 YYEEEE. The CDR3 DNA is TGTGCCAGCAGCTTGTGGGGCTACTACAATGAGCAGTTCTTC. It specifies CASSLWGYYNEQFF.

This chain connects TRBV5-1 to TRBJ2-2; D possibly corresponds to TRBD1 (5 bases). Germline values: CDR1 SGHRS, CDR2 YFSETQ. Trimming pared 1 base from V and 4 bases from J, leaving 11 bases between. This CDR3 has 15 amino acids. CDR3 bases: TGCGCCAGCAGCTTGCCAGGGTTTGGCACCGGGGAGCTGTTTTTT. Residues: CASSLPGFGTGELFF.

The CDR3 coding sequence is TGTGCCAGCTCGGTAACCGGGACAGGGTCTGGGGCCAACGTCCTGACTTTC. This sequence encodes CASSVTGTGSGANVLTF. The chain has TRBV18 and TRBJ2-6; TRBD1 matches at 9 bases. Germline V gives CDR1 KGHSH, CDR2 LQKENI. CDR3 length: 17 residues. Trimming at V came to 6 bases and at J to 1 base, leaving 7 bases not matched to a gene.

The V gene is TRBV28, the J gene TRBJ1-3; D possibly corresponds to TRBD1 (6 bases). CDR1 and CDR2 from the germline V gene are MDHEN and SYDVKM. The CDR3 length is 15 residues. Trimming removed 4 bases from V and 4 bases from J, with 14 bases in between. The CDR3 nucleotides read TGTGCCAGCAGTTACAGGGTCGTGCTGGGAAACACCATATATTTT. It yields the protein CASSYRVVLGNTIYF. The full variable domain, with the rest looked up from reference TRBV28 and TRBJ1-3, is DVKVTQSSRYLVKRTGEKVFLECVQDMDHENMFWYRQDPGLGLRLIYFSYDVKMKEKGDIPEGYSVSREKKERFSLILESASTNQTSMYLCASSYRVVLGNTIYFGEGSWLTVV.

CDR3 bases: TGTGCCAGCAGCTCCGGGACTAGCGGCCTAGAGACCCAGTACTTC. It translates to CASSSGTSGLETQYF. J is TRBJ2-5 and V is TRBV7-9; 11 bases match TRBD2. CDR3 length equals 15 residues. V shed 4 bases and J 4 bases; nucleotides not matched to a gene: 5. In germline, CDR1 is SEHNR, CDR2 FQNEAQ (reference sequence).

The chain recombines TRBV4-1 with TRBJ1-5, with D possibly TRBD1 on 6 matching bases. V lost 4 bases, J lost 1 base, and 11 bases lay in between. This CDR3 is built from 15 residues. Looked up from germline, CDR1 is MGHRA and CDR2 is YSYEKL. The DNA of the CDR3 is TGCGCCAGCAGCCTAGGTGACAGGAGCAATCAGCCCCAGCATTTT. This gives the protein CASSLGDRSNQPQHF.

The chain employs TRBV3-1 (or the pseudogene TRBV3-2) and TRBJ1-2; D is ambiguous. The length of the CDR3 is 16 residues. Looked up from germline, CDR1 is LGHDT and CDR2 is YNNKEL (reference sequence). V was pared by 0 bases and J by 4 bases, with 15 bases between. The CDR3, as DNA: TGTGCCAGCAGCCAAGAATTGCTCGGAGCGGGCTATGGCTACACCTTC. Translating it yields CASSQELLGAGYGYTF.

CDR3 in DNA: TGTGCCAGTAGTGGCCGGGACAGGGTTTACGGCTACACCTTC. This codes for CASSGRDRVYGYTF. V gene TRBV19 combines with J gene TRBJ1-2, with 9 positions matching TRBD1. CDR3 length: 14 amino acids. Per germline, CDR1 LNHDA and CDR2 SQIVND (reference sequence). J lost 8 bases, V lost 5 bases, and 9 bases had no gene match.

This clone was observed a single time. The chain has TRBV3-1 (or the pseudogene TRBV3-2) and TRBJ1-4; TRBD1 agrees at 11 bases. The CDR3 loop spans 15 amino acids. CDR1 LGHDT and CDR2 YNNKEL come from the germline V gene (reference sequence). V lost 4 bases, J lost 6 bases, and 4 bases stayed unmatched. This CDR3 reads CASSPWTGGDEKLFF. The CDR3 DNA is TGTGCCAGCAGCCCCTGGACAGGGGGCGATGAAAAACTGTTTTTT.

The chain is built from TRBV7-2 and TRBJ2-7; 7 nucleotides match TRBD2. The J segment lost 4 bases and the V segment lost 0 bases, leaving 3 bases of the junction unmatched. This CDR3 contains 14 residues. Germline assignment: CDR1 SGHTA and CDR2 FQGNSA. CDR3 loop: CASSLASGRYEQYF. The CDR3 region has the DNA TGTGCCAGCAGCTTAGCTAGCGGGCGTTACGAGCAGTACTTC.

The chain joins TRBV27 to TRBJ2-5, with 7 bases aligning to TRBD1. Germline lookup yields CDR1 MNHEY and CDR2 SMNVEV (reference sequence). The CDR3 consists of 16 residues. The V segment lost 3 bases and the J segment 4 bases; nucleotides outside the gene matches: 11. In nucleotides, the CDR3 is TGTGCCAGCAGTTTCGTCCTGGCAGGGGGTGGAGAGACCCAGTACTTC. It specifies CASSFVLAGGGETQYF.

The chain is built from TRBV6-5 and TRBJ2-7; TRBD1 matches 8 bases. The CDR3 has 14 residues. V was pared by 2 bases and J by 3 bases, with 3 bases of the junction left unmatched. Germline loops: CDR1 MNHEY, CDR2 SVGAGI. The CDR3 loop is CASSYRDRLYEQYF. CDR3 nucleotide sequence: TGTGCCAGCAGTTACCGGGACAGGCTCTACGAGCAGTACTTC.

The CDR3 protein is CASSFGGAVGGEKLFF. The CDR3 DNA sequence: TGCGCCAGCAGCTTCGGAGGAGCCGTGGGTGGTGAAAAACTGTTTTTT. This chain links TRBV5-1 with TRBJ1-4; D gene ambiguous. The length of the CDR3 is 16 residues. Germline assignment: CDR1 SGHRS and CDR2 YFSETQ. V lost 2 bases and J lost 7, with 18 bases in between.

V and J are TRBV6-7 and TRBJ1-5, with TRBD1 identical over 7 bases. TRBV6-7 is an open reading frame, and its role is uncertain. The CDR3 runs to 16 residues. V dropped 0 bases and J dropped 2; count of bases not matched to a gene: 4. CDR3 protein: CASSYSGTVRNQPQHF. The CDR3 bases are TGTGCCAGCAGTTACTCGGGGACAGTTCGCAATCAGCCCCAGCATTTT.

This rearrangement joins TRBV5-5 to TRBJ1-6; perhaps TRBD1 as D (5 bases). In germline, CDR1 is SGHKS, CDR2 YYEKEE (reference sequence). V was shortened by 3 bases and J by 8 bases, with 21 bases between the two germline ends. This CDR3 has 17 residues. Here the CDR3 reads CASSSLPDRQHHSPLHF. CDR3 in DNA: TGTGCCAGCAGCTCCCTACCTGACAGACAGCACCATTCACCCCTCCACTTT. Full variable domain (missing parts from reference TRBV5-5 and TRBJ1-6): DAGVTQSPTHLIKTRGQQVTLRCSPISGHKSVSWYQQVLGQGPQFIFQYYEKEERGRGNFPDRFSARQFPNYSSELNVNALLLGDSALYLCASSSLPDRQHHSPLHFGNGTRLTVT.